This T cell receptor (beta chain) was captured by sequencing in a study of blood T cell repertoires in COVID-19. Study overall: Sites across the United States, Italy and Spain contributed samples from acute and convalescent COVID-19. T cells, B-cell-depleted T cells, or PBMCs provided the cDNA or gDNA that served as material.

Authors' methods: From reference gene primer amplification, estimates of nucleated cell counts were derived. Measured with immunoSEQ multiplex PCR; TCRdb has only the in-frame clones, and not every one. V and J calls and clone size are copied from that table; D and trimming were computed from the DNA. This table has 390,000 or so clones, approximately 88% appearing once. Enrolled during active infection, Seattle patients were then followed longitudinally. V dropped 5 bases and J dropped 8; count of bases not matched to a gene: 14. There are 16 residues in the CDR3. CDR1 and CDR2 (germline): SGHVS, FQNEAQ. The sample holds one count of this clone.

V is TRBV7-8 and J is TRBJ1-2, with TRBD1 matching over 10 bases. This sequence was found in a woman between 25 and 40 years old with COVID-19, enrolled during active disease. Sequenced input: peripheral blood. The CDR3 loop is CASSPPGTGVLGGYTF. As DNA, the CDR3 is TGTGCCAGCAGCCCCCCCGGGACAGGGGTGTTAGGGGGCTACACCTTC.